One sample yielded the 15 T cell receptor beta chains listed below, sequenced in a study of beta chain features in type 1 diabetes. Findings of the study overall: Type 1 diabetes patients had TCRB CDR3s that were shorter (moderately but significantly so) in all four CD4+ subsets.

Antigen specificity for these receptors is unknown. Since all of the isolated RNA was reverse transcribed, expressed TCRB transcripts were what got sequenced. Data came from immunoSEQ multiplex PCR; TCRdb stores just in-frame clones and leaves some out. Of about 700,000 clones listed, around an eighth are singletons. The sequenced material came from naive CD4+ T cells from blood. All receptors derive from a man aged 18 to 30 with type 1 diabetes.

This clone was recorded a few times. Other nucleotide sequences from this sample produce the same CDR3. This chain links TRBV2 with TRBJ2-3; D gene uncertain. This CDR3 comprises 12 residues. Deletions cut 6 bases from V and 0 bases from J, with 4 bases between. Germline V gives CDR1 SNHLY, CDR2 FYNNEI. The CDR3 sequence is CASRYSTDTQYF. CDR3 nucleotide sequence: TGTGCCAGCAGGTACAGCACAGATACGCAGTATTTT.

There are a few counts of this clone. The chain is built from TRBV2 and TRBJ2-7, with 10 positions matching TRBD1. Trimming at V came to 3 bases and at J to 5 bases, leaving 7 bases not matched to a gene. CDR3 size: 15 residues. From germline, CDR1 is SNHLY and CDR2 FYNNEI. CDR3 sequence reads: CASSDGGDRGDEQYF. The CDR3 DNA is TGTGCCAGCAGTGATGGAGGGGACAGGGGCGACGAGCAGTACTTC.

The rearrangement links TRBV10-3 to TRBJ1-4, with D unresolved. The germline V gene encodes CDR1 ENHRY and CDR2 SYGVKD. The ends were cut back, 4 bases at V and 0 bases at J, with 9 bases in the middle. The CDR3 extends over 15 amino acids. CDR3 sequence: CAISGSLATNEKLFF. The CDR3 nucleotides read TGTGCCATCAGTGGGAGCCTTGCAACTAATGAAAAACTGTTTTTT.

J is TRBJ2-1 and V is TRBV27, with D uncertain. Per germline, CDR1 MNHEY and CDR2 SMNVEV (reference sequence). The CDR3 contains 14 residues. V dropped 2 bases and J dropped 4 bases, with 9 bases sitting between them. The CDR3 spells CASSLREEYNEQFF. CDR3 bases: TGTGCCAGCAGTTTAAGAGAGGAGTACAATGAGCAGTTCTTC.

The chain combines TRBV14 with TRBJ2-2; D gene uncertain. The CDR3 length is 14 residues. Trimming cost V 4 bases and J 5 bases, with 11 bases left between them. Germline V CDR1 and CDR2: SGHDN, FVKESK. The CDR3 sequence: CASSLRVGTGELFF. CDR3 sequence (DNA): TGTGCCAGCAGCCTTCGCGTGGGGACCGGGGAGCTGTTTTTT.

This clone was recorded a few times. This chain connects TRBV6-1 to TRBJ1-5; 9 bases fit TRBD1. The CDR3 length is 15 residues. The V segment lost 5 bases and the J segment 6 bases; nucleotides outside the gene matches: 8. Germline loops: CDR1 MNHNS, CDR2 SASEGT. CDR3: CASSPWGQGGQPQHF. The CDR3 region has the DNA TGTGCCAGCAGTCCCTGGGGACAGGGAGGTCAGCCCCAGCATTTT.

A word on this clone: Other DNA sequences in the same sample also yield this CDR3. The chain recombines TRBV30 with TRBJ1-1, with 7 bases lining up with TRBD1. There are 14 residues in the CDR3. The V segment lost 2 bases and the J segment 2 bases; nucleotides outside the gene matches: 5. Per the germline V gene, CDR1 is GTSNPN and CDR2 is SVGIG (reference sequence). CDR3 protein: CAWSPGTANTEAFF. The CDR3 coding sequence is TGTGCCTGGAGTCCCGGGACAGCTAACACTGAAGCTTTCTTT.

The chain links TRBV18 to TRBJ1-6; D may be TRBD1 (5 bases). CDR3 length equals 17 residues. The V gene lost 3 bases and the J gene lost 4 bases, with 16 bases spanning the gap. Germline V gene data show CDR1 as KGHSH and CDR2 as LQKENI. In DNA form, the CDR3 reads TGTGCCAGCTCACCTCGGTCGCAGGGAGGTTATAATTCACCCCTCCACTTT. It yields the protein CASSPRSQGGYNSPLHF.

Worth noting for this clone: An end of the junction differs from the germline gene, which may be a read error. V usage is TRBV6-6 and J usage is TRBJ2-7, with unresolved D. The CDR3 has 12 residues. Germline CDR1 MNHNY, CDR2 SVGAGI (reference sequence). CDR3 protein: CASSYSGDDQYF. CDR3 DNA sequence: TGTGCCAGCAGTTACTCGGGCGACGATCAGTACTTC.

The chain carries TRBV29-1 and TRBJ2-7; 10 bases line up with TRBD2. CDR1 is SQVTM, CDR2 ANQGSEA, per germline. The CDR3 spans 13 residues. The ends lost 6 bases at V and 3 bases at J; junction bases unmatched: 5. The CDR3: CSVQTSGRYEQYF. The CDR3 region has the DNA TGCAGCGTCCAGACTAGCGGGCGCTACGAGCAGTACTTC.

This clone came up a few times. The genes are TRBV5-4 and TRBJ2-6; D possibly uses TRBD1 or TRBD2 (5 bases each). Trimming stripped 4 bases from V and 4 bases from J, with 18 bases between. Germline assignment: CDR1 SGHNT and CDR2 YYREEE (reference sequence). The CDR3 spans 17 residues. The CDR3 DNA follows: TGTGCCAGCAGCACAAGACTGACCAGGGAGGGGGCCAACGTCCTGACTTTC. This sequence encodes CASSTRLTREGANVLTF.

This clone showed up just a few times. The genes are TRBV19 and TRBJ2-5; 7 bases line up with TRBD1. The germline CDR1 and CDR2 sequences are LNHDA and SQIVND (reference sequence). This CDR3 region has 14 residues. The V segment lost 4 bases and the J segment 7 bases; nucleotides outside the gene matches: 9. The CDR3 loop is CASSTRQGTWTQYF. DNA for the CDR3: TGTGCCAGTAGTACGAGACAGGGAACATGGACCCAGTACTTC.

Concerning this clone itself: The same CDR3 can be traced to other DNA sequences in this sample. V usage is TRBV5-1 and J usage is TRBJ1-6, with TRBD1 matching 8 bases. V lost 3 bases to trimming and J lost 7 bases; unmatched junction nucleotides: 3. CDR3 size: 14 residues. Germline-derived CDR1 and CDR2 are SGHRS and YFSETQ. This chain's CDR3 is CASSSQGANSPLHF. CDR3 sequence (DNA): TGCGCCAGCAGCTCCCAGGGGGCGAATTCACCCCTCCACTTT. Full variable domain (outside the CDR3, taken from reference TRBV5-1 and TRBJ1-6): KAGVTQTPRYLIKTRGQQVTLSCSPISGHRSVSWYQQTPGQGLQFLFEYFSETQRNKGNFPGRFSGRQFSNSRSEMNVSTLELGDSALYLCASSSQGANSPLHFGNGTRLTVT.

This rearrangement joins TRBV15 to TRBJ1-1; TRBD1 agrees at 7 bases. The CDR3 totals 14 residues. Germline trimming cut 1 base from V and 1 base from J; bases unmatched to any gene: 0. Germline values: CDR1 LNHNV, CDR2 YYDKDF (reference sequence). CDR3 region: CATSRGQGNTEAFF. The CDR3 nucleotides are TGTGCCACCAGCAGAGGACAGGGGAACACTGAAGCTTTCTTT.

The V gene is TRBV6-5, the J gene TRBJ2-3; D is possibly TRBD2 (5 bases). The CDR3 totals 15 residues. V lost 6 bases to trimming and J lost 6 bases, with 19 bases between them. CDR1 and CDR2 (germline): MNHEY, SVGAGI. This CDR3 is CASRLPGGGPDTQYF. Here the CDR3 DNA reads TGTGCCAGCAGGCTCCCGGGTGGAGGCCCCGATACGCAGTATTTT.